Sequencing of this T cell receptor (beta chain) was carried out in a study of Ad26.COV2.S vaccination and SARS-CoV-2 variants. For the study at large: Of the COV1001 trial arms, the Ad26.COV2.S arm included the donor. Intramuscular Ad26.COV2.S doses were given once or twice, 56 days apart. Study-wide points: Vaccine and placebo groups showed comparable non-spike TCR breadth.

Treatment in this sample: roughly 20 received Ad26.COV2.S at low or high dose, single or two shots; about 5 received placebo; per-sample allocation not given. The samples date from day 63 after the first vaccine or placebo injection. What was given as vaccine was an Ad26 vector encoding Wuhan-strain SARS-CoV-2 spike. Assay: immunoSEQ multiplex PCR; the TCRdb copy retains only in-frame clones and omits some. This table has about 460,000 clones, 89% appearing once. Remarks on this clone: Its target is unknown.

The sequence was collected from a person aged 18-65 years who received the Ad26.COV2.S COVID-19 vaccine or a placebo. This sample comprised peripheral blood, obtained in a trial of Ad26.COV2.S vaccine versus placebo.

As DNA, the CDR3 is TGTGCCAGTAGTCCAAAGGGGAAAGGAACCCGAGGGGAGCAGTTCTTC. It is translated as CASSPKGKGTRGEQFF. The J gene is TRBJ2-1, the V gene TRBV19; D possibly uses TRBD1 or TRBD2 (5 bases each). The CDR3 has 16 amino acids. The V end was cut by 5 bases, the J end by 10 bases, with 24 bases between. Germline loops: CDR1 LNHDA, CDR2 SQIVND (reference sequence).